The clone carrying this T cell receptor (beta chain) was counted only a few times. Its antigen is unidentified. Germline values: CDR1 KGHSH, CDR2 LQKENI. The CDR3 loop spans 13 amino acids. The germline V and J ends were trimmed by 4 bases and 2 bases, with 9 bases remaining between them. As every portion of the isolated RNA was reverse transcribed, the sequencing read expressed TCRB transcripts. Assay: immunoSEQ multiplex PCR; the TCRdb copy retains only in-frame clones and omits some. The table shows more than 300,000 clones, with around an eighth occurring only once. The sample comes from a study of beta chain features in type 1 diabetes. General observations from the study: Type 1 diabetes patients had moderately but significantly shorter TCRB CDR3s in all four CD4+ subsets.

Sorted populations all had greater than 98% purity. The sample taken for sequencing was naive CD4+ T cells from blood. This TCR came from a woman younger than 30 with type 1 diabetes. The rearrangement uses TRBV18 and TRBJ2-7; maybe TRBD2 (5 bases). The CDR3 reads CASSRVGAYEQYF. DNA for the CDR3: TGTGCCAGCTCACGGGTCGGGGCCTACGAGCAGTACTTC. Combining the CDR3 with reference TRBV18 and TRBJ2-7 gives the whole variable domain NAGVMQNPRHLVRRRGQEARLRCSPMKGHSHVYWYRQLPEEGLKFMVYLQKENIIDESGMPKERFSAEFPKEGPSILRIQQVVRGDSAAYFCASSRVGAYEQYFGPGTRLTVT.